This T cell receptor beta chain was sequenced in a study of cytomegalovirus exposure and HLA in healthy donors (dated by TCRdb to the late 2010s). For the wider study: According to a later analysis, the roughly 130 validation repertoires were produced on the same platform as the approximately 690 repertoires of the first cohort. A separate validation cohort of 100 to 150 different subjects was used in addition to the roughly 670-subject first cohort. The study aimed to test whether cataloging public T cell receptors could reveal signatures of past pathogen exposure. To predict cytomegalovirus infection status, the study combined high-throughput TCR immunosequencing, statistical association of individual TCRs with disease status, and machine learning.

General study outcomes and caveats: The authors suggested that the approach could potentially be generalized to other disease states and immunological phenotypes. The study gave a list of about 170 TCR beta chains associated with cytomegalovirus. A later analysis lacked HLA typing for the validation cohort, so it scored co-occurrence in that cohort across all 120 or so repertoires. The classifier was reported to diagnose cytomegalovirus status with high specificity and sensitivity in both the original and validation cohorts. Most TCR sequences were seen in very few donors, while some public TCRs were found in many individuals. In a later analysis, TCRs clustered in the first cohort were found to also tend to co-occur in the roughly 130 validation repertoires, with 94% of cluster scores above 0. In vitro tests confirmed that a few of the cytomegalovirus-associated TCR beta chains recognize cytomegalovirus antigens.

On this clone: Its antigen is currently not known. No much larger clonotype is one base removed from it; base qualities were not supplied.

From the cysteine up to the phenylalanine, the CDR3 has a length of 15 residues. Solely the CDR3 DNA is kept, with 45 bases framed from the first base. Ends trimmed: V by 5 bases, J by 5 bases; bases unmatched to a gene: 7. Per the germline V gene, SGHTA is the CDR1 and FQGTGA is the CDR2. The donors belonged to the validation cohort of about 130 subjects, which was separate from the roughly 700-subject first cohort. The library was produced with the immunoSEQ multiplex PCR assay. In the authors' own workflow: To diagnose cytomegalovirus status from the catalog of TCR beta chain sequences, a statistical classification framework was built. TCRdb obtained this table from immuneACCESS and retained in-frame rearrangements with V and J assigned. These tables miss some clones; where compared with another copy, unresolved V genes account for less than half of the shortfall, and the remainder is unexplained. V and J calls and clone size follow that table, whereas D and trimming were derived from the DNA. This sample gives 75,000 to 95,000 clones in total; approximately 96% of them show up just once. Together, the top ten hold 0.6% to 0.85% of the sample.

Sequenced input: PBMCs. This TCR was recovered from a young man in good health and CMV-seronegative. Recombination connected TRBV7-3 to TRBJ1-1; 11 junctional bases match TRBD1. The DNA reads TGTGCCAGCAGCGATGGACAGGGGGCGCGGACTGAAGCTTTCTTT. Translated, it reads CASSDGQGARTEAFF.